This T cell receptor (beta chain) was sequenced for a study of shared clonotypes between healthy human individuals. Whole-study context: Donors had three CD4 naive, three CD4 memory, two CD8 naive and one CD8 memory plate apiece.

Every subset's genomic DNA went evenly onto several immunoSEQ plates. The protocol was immunoSEQ multiplex PCR, while the TCRdb copy is restricted to in-frame clones and leaves out a portion. The sample has a few hundred thousand clones; around nine tenths are singletons. The study's findings and limits: Generation probability values for non-shared clonotypes were lower than those for clonotypes shared by all four donors.

Worth noting for this clone: The antigen remains unidentified.

CDR1 is SQVTM and CDR2 is ANQGSEA in the germline V gene. The CDR3 runs to 15 residues. The ends lost 3 bases at V and 2 bases at J; junction bases unmatched: 8. The clonotype comes from a young man in good health. The sample comprised memory CD8+ T cells sorted from blood. As to subset: CD45RO+ cells pooled with CCR7-negative TemRA cells. V and J are TRBV29-1 and TRBJ2-7; 9 bases map to TRBD1. In DNA, the CDR3 is TGCAGCGTTGAGGCTCCGGGACAGGGACCCTACGAGCAGTACTTC. Amino acid sequence: CSVEAPGQGPYEQYF.